Presented here are 12 T cell receptor beta chains from one specimen sequenced in a study of post-analysis software for immune sequencing data. Study-wide results and caveats: A handful of TRBV segments, including TRBV5-6, TRBV5-1 and TRBV20-1, were more frequent in patients than controls.

The library was made from cDNA and included unique molecular identifiers. TCRdb re-derived calls from the PCR reads in MiXCR, one entry per CDR3 protein. The sample records hundreds of thousands of distinct CDR3 sequences, around 40% being singletons. What these receptors recognize is not known. Sequences were obtained from blood. All receptors derive from a girl aged 5-17 years with multiple sclerosis.

The chain has TRBV20-1 and TRBJ2-7; 9 nucleotides align to TRBD2. Per the germline V gene, CDR1 is DFQATT and CDR2 is SNEGSKA (reference sequence). After removal of 5 bases from V and 0 bases from J, the junction contained 5 bases not matched to a gene. The CDR3 has 14 residues. In nucleotides, the CDR3 is TGCAGTGCTGGCCAAGCGGGAGGCTCCTACGAGCAGTACTTC. Its translation: CSAGQAGGSYEQYF.

The rearrangement uses TRBV28 and TRBJ2-6; D may be TRBD1 (6 bases). The CDR3 is 19 amino acids. The V gene lost 6 bases and the J gene lost 0 bases, with 21 bases spanning the gap. Per germline, CDR1 MDHEN and CDR2 SYDVKM. The CDR3 here is CASSRGTRLLNSGANVLTF. The CDR3 coding sequence is TGTGCCAGCAGCCGTGGGACACGCCTGTTAAACTCTGGGGCCAACGTCCTGACTTTC.

V usage is TRBV21-1 and J usage is TRBJ2-3; the DNA was not used to check the table's D call, TRBD1. TRBV21-1 is listed as a pseudogene. This CDR3 has 14 amino acids. The CDR3 here is CASSKGQGTDTQYF. In DNA form, the CDR3 reads TGTGCCAGCAGCAAGGGACAGGGCACAGATACGCAGTATTTT.

This clonotype showed up just once. This chain connects TRBV15 to TRBJ2-1; 16 nucleotides line up with TRBD2. The J call is in doubt because the DNA end fits TRBJ2-7 better. Germline V gives CDR1 LNHNV, CDR2 YYDKDF (reference sequence). The CDR3 sequence is 17 residues long. CDR3 residues: CATSREGLAGGDNEQYF. In nucleotides, the CDR3 is TGTGCCACCAGCAGAGAGGGACTAGCGGGAGGGGACAATGAGCAGTACTTC.

This chain connects TRBV4-3 to TRBJ2-1; D ambiguous. The V gene lost 0 bases and the J gene lost 4 bases, with 13 bases spanning the gap. Per germline, CDR1 LGHNA and CDR2 YSLEER. This CDR3 is 16 amino acids long. CDR3 protein: CASSQDSMAPYNEQFF. The CDR3 DNA reads TGCGCCAGCAGCCAAGATTCAATGGCTCCTTACAATGAGCAGTTCTTC.

Regarding this clonotype: The junction and the germline gene differ at one end; a read error may be behind it. The DNA for the CDR3 is TGTGCCAGCAGCCGAATGACAGGGAAAGAGACCCGGTACTTC. This encodes CASSRMTGKETRYF. The rearrangement links TRBV3-1 to TRBJ2-5, with 7 bases that match TRBD1. There are 14 residues in the CDR3. Looked up from germline, CDR1 is LGHDT and CDR2 is YNNKEL (reference sequence).

This clonotype appeared a few times. The chain couples TRBV20-1 to TRBJ2-5, with 15 positions matching TRBD2. Near its end, the DNA agrees better with TRBJ2-7, so the J call may be wrong. The CDR3 totals 17 residues. Looked up from germline, CDR1 is DFQATT and CDR2 is SNEGSKA (reference sequence). In nucleotides, the CDR3 is TGCAGTGCCATGGGACTAGCGGGAGGATCCCCCGTTTACGAGCAGTACTTC. It translates to CSAMGLAGGSPVYEQYF.

The chain employs TRBV29-1 and TRBJ2-3; maybe TRBD2 (5 bases). The germline V gene has CDR1 SQVTM and CDR2 ANQGSEA. Deletions cut 5 bases from V and 6 bases from J, with 9 bases between. The CDR3 is 11 amino acids. The CDR3 is CSVLRGDTQYF. The CDR3 DNA reads as TGCAGCGTTCTTCGCGGGGATACGCAGTATTTT.

Regarding this clonotype: At one end the junction does not follow the germline gene, possibly because of a read error. The chain has TRBV7-2 and TRBJ2-4; the D gene is possibly TRBD1 (6 bases). Germline values: CDR1 SGHTA, CDR2 FQGNSA. The CDR3 length is 15 residues. The CDR3 nucleotides read TGTGCCAGCAGCCCCAGGGGACCCGTGAAAAACATTCGGTACTTC. As protein: CASSPRGPVKNIRYF.

The rearrangement joins TRBV29-1 to TRBJ1-2; possible D gene TRBD1, 6 bases. The ends were cut back, 7 bases at V and 4 bases at J, with 19 bases in the middle. CDR3 size: 14 residues. In germline, CDR1 is SQVTM, CDR2 ANQGSEA. CDR3 protein: CSAQRDMGGYGYTF. The DNA for the CDR3 is TGCAGCGCCCAACGGGACATGGGAGGCTATGGCTACACCTTC.

This clonotype has a handful of counts. The V gene is TRBV7-3, the J gene TRBJ2-3, with D possibly TRBD2 on 5 matching bases. This CDR3 has 15 residues. Germline CDR1 reads SGHTA; CDR2 reads FQGTGA. Trimming took 2 bases from V and 10 from J, leaving 19 bases between them. CDR3 in DNA: TGTGCCAGCAGCTTAGATAGGGTTACCCCGGAGGCGCAGTATTTT. Translated, it gives CASSLDRVTPEAQYF.

V is TRBV29-1 and J is TRBJ1-1; D perhaps matches TRBD1 (5 bases). Germline V gene sequence: CDR1 SQVTM, CDR2 ANQGSEA. CDR3 length equals 13 residues. Deletions cut 6 bases from V and 3 bases from J, with 14 bases between. CDR3 bases: TGCAGCGTAGAAAGGGGTAGCGACACTGAAGCTTTCTTT. Translation: CSVERGSDTEAFF.